The clone carrying this TCR beta chain was recorded a few times. Its specificity is unknown. V gave up 1 base and J gave up 1 base, with 17 bases separating them. The CDR3 totals 16 residues. Looked up from germline, CDR1 is DFQATT and CDR2 is SNEGSKA (reference sequence). The beta constant-region primer was an equimolar mix of two oligonucleotides covering TRBC1 and TRBC2. One entry per CDR3 protein, called by TCRdb with MiXCR from the UMI-ligation and nested PCR reads. The data show roughly 91,000 distinct CDR3 sequences, about 12% seen once. These data belong to a study of naive and memory T cell subsets. Study-level findings and limits: Clonotypes here are unpaired alpha or beta chain sequences.

Four subsets defined by CD45RA and CD27 were sorted after CD3, CD4, CD8 and live/dead staining. The sequencing sample was made of central memory CD4+ T cells from blood. This TCR derives from a human donor in good health. The chain uses TRBV20-1 and TRBJ2-7, with a possible D match to TRBD1 (7 bases). CDR3 residues: CSARARERQGSYEQYF. CDR3 in DNA: TGCAGTGCTAGAGCTCGGGAGAGACAGGGTTCCTACGAGCAGTACTTC.